The 17 T cell receptor beta chains below were found in one sample sequenced in a study of blood T cell repertoires in COVID-19. Libraries were prepared by immunoSEQ multiplex PCR; TCRdb keeps only in-frame clonotypes and omits some of them. The sample lists more than 400,000 clones, roughly 87% occurring once. The source material was PBMCs or T cells enriched from blood (not recorded which). Receptor source: a woman under 30 who had recovered from COVID-19.

V and J are TRBV5-1 and TRBJ1-1, with 10 bases lining up with TRBD1. The CDR3 is made up of 13 amino acids. The germline CDR1 and CDR2 sequences are SGHRS and YFSETQ. The V and J ends lost 4 bases and 7 bases, in that order; junction bases with no gene match: 4. The CDR3 loop reads CASSGGTGVEAFF. CDR3 bases: TGCGCCAGCAGCGGGGGGACAGGGGTTGAAGCTTTCTTT. The complete variable domain, with remaining parts taken from reference TRBV5-1 and TRBJ1-1, reads KAGVTQTPRYLIKTRGQQVTLSCSPISGHRSVSWYQQTPGQGLQFLFEYFSETQRNKGNFPGRFSGRQFSNSRSEMNVSTLELGDSALYLCASSGGTGVEAFFGQGTRLTVV.

This clone turned up a few times. This chain connects TRBV29-1 to TRBJ1-5; TRBD1 agrees at 8 bases. Losses at the gene ends were 6 bases for V and 2 bases for J; bases not matched to a gene: 15. Germline CDR1 SQVTM, CDR2 ANQGSEA. The CDR3 contains 17 residues. This CDR3 reads CSVLGDRYLPGNQPQHF. The CDR3 region has the DNA TGCAGCGTCCTTGGGGACAGGTATTTGCCAGGCAATCAGCCCCAGCATTTT.

The V call is TRBV5-1, the J call TRBJ2-1; no clear D. CDR3 length: 13 residues. Trimming shortened V by 1 base and J by 8 bases, and 10 bases separated the two germline ends. Looked up from germline, CDR1 is SGHRS and CDR2 is YFSETQ. The CDR3 region is CASSLRFPDEQFF. CDR3 bases: TGCGCCAGCAGCTTGCGTTTCCCGGATGAGCAGTTCTTC.

This clone was detected only a few times. The chain joins TRBV5-1 to TRBJ2-5; 7 bases agree with TRBD2. CDR1 and CDR2 from the germline V gene are SGHRS and YFSETQ. This CDR3 has 14 residues. V lost 7 bases to trimming and J lost 2 bases; unmatched junction nucleotides: 8. The CDR3 DNA reads TGCGCCAGCTCCAACCCGGGAGGTCAAGAGACCCAGTACTTC. The encoded protein is CASSNPGGQETQYF.

The rearrangement links TRBV3-1 (or the pseudogene TRBV3-2) to TRBJ1-6, with TRBD1 matching 8 bases. The CDR3 has 14 amino acids. Germline V gives CDR1 LGHDT, CDR2 YNNKEL (reference sequence). The V gene end was trimmed by 6 bases and the J gene end by 6 bases; junction bases not matched to a gene: 4. CDR3 residues: CASSRTGSNSPLHF. The CDR3, as DNA: TGTGCCAGCAGTCGGACAGGGAGTAATTCACCCCTCCACTTT.

The V and J genes are TRBV4-1 and TRBJ2-2; D may be TRBD1 (6 bases). The CDR3 consists of 16 residues. Germline V gives CDR1 MGHRA, CDR2 YSYEKL. Trimming cost V 4 bases and J 3 bases, with 15 bases left between them. The CDR3 region is CASSLRGTYDTGELFF. The CDR3 region has the DNA TGCGCCAGCAGCCTTAGGGGGACATATGACACCGGGGAGCTGTTTTTT.

The genes are TRBV21-1 and TRBJ1-1. TRBV21-1 is a pseudogene. The CDR3 extends over 15 amino acids. The CDR3: CASSKGPGFDTEAFF. The CDR3 nucleotides read TGTGCCAGCAGCAAAGGCCCCGGGTTCGACACTGAAGCTTTCTTT.

The V and J genes are TRBV2 and TRBJ2-2; D gene unclear. V was clipped by 8 bases and J by 1 base, with 8 bases between them. Germline lookup yields CDR1 SNHLY and CDR2 FYNNEI. There are 13 residues in the CDR3. CDR3 sequence (DNA): TGTGCCAGCGGTTCGGTGAACACCGGGGAGCTGTTTTTT. Amino acids: CASGSVNTGELFF. The variable domain in full, completed from reference TRBV2 and TRBJ2-2, reads EPEVTQTPSHQVTQMGQEVILRCVPISNHLYFYWYRQILGQKVEFLVSFYNNEISEKSEIFDDQFSVERPDGSNFTLKIRSTKLEDSAMYFCASGSVNTGELFFGEGSRLTVL.

This chain uses TRBV5-1 with TRBJ1-2; D gene ambiguous. V was trimmed by 0 bases and J by 8 bases, leaving 17 bases between them. Germline V CDR1 and CDR2: SGHRS, YFSETQ. This CDR3 region has 15 residues. The CDR3 sequence: CASSLAGSDMQGYTF. CDR3 coding DNA: TGCGCCAGCAGCTTGGCCGGGTCCGATATGCAGGGCTACACCTTC.

In its sample, this clone was seen once. V usage is TRBV7-2 and J usage is TRBJ1-4, with unresolved D. This CDR3 has 14 residues. Germline assignment: CDR1 SGHTA and CDR2 FQGNSA. V was pared by 2 bases and J by 7 bases, with 11 bases between. CDR3: CASSLREGGEKLFF. In DNA, the CDR3 is TGTGCCAGCAGCTTACGAGAGGGAGGTGAAAAACTGTTTTTT.

The chain uses TRBV28 and TRBJ2-3; the D gene is possibly TRBD1 (5 bases). V was trimmed by 6 bases and J by 2 bases, leaving 12 bases between them. The CDR3 sequence is 14 residues long. Germline CDR1 is MDHEN and CDR2 is SYDVKM. This CDR3 reads CASSSAGPTDTQYF. The DNA for the CDR3 is TGTGCCAGCAGCTCCGCAGGGCCCACAGATACGCAGTATTTT.

The chain joins TRBV5-4 to TRBJ1-2; 9 nucleotides align to TRBD1. Germline V gene data show CDR1 as SGHNT and CDR2 as YYREEE (reference sequence). This CDR3 contains 15 residues. V trimming: 4 bases; J trimming: 7 bases; junction bases outside the gene matches: 11. For the CDR3, the DNA is TGTGCCAGCAGCCCCTCCGGGACAGGGATTAGTGGCTACACCTTC. Translated: CASSPSGTGISGYTF.

The chain has TRBV4-1 and TRBJ1-6; D is possibly TRBD1 (5 bases). Germline CDR1 and CDR2: MGHRA and YSYEKL. The V end was cut by 9 bases, the J end by 11 bases, with 17 bases between. The CDR3 length is 13 residues. For the CDR3, the DNA is TGCGCCAGTGGAGCGGGGGGTAGGGCACCCCTCCACTTT. Its protein product is CASGAGGRAPLHF.

The gene calls are TRBV5-1 and TRBJ2-5; D ambiguous. CDR1 and CDR2 from the germline V gene are SGHRS and YFSETQ. CDR3 size: 14 residues. Between the trimmed V and J ends, which lost 4 bases and 4 bases, there was a span of 14 bases. Here the CDR3 reads CASSRAGLTETQYF. In DNA, the CDR3 is TGCGCCAGCAGCCGCGCCGGGTTAACAGAGACCCAGTACTTC.

V is TRBV5-1 and J is TRBJ2-1; weak D call: TRBD2 (6 bases). This CDR3 has 16 residues. Per the germline V gene, CDR1 is SGHRS and CDR2 is YFSETQ. Trimming took off 4 bases at V and 2 bases at J, with 16 bases between the two ends. This CDR3 reads CASSAEGRETYNEQFF. Here the CDR3 DNA reads TGCGCCAGCAGCGCGGAAGGACGGGAGACCTACAATGAGCAGTTCTTC.

The V and J genes are TRBV28 and TRBJ1-6, with a weak D call TRBD1 (5 bases). This CDR3 region has 17 residues. Germline V gene sequence: CDR1 MDHEN, CDR2 SYDVKM. V lost 6 bases to trimming and J lost 0 bases, with 15 bases between them. The CDR3: CASRRQGWSSYNSPLHF. CDR3 nucleotide sequence: TGTGCCAGCAGACGCCAGGGATGGAGCTCCTATAATTCACCCCTCCACTTT.

CDR3 protein: CASSVGYGGNTEAFF. DNA for the CDR3: TGTGCCAGCAGCGTAGGTTACGGGGGTAACACTGAAGCTTTCTTT. The V and J genes are TRBV9 and TRBJ1-1; weak D call: TRBD1 (5 bases). Looked up from germline, CDR1 is SGDLS and CDR2 is YYNGEE. V lost 0 bases and J lost 2, with 11 bases in between. The CDR3 sequence is 15 residues long.